The present T cell receptor (beta chain) was sequenced within a study of beta chain features in type 1 diabetes. Study background: On cell yields, gender and age, patients and healthy donors were similar.

Study results and caveats: There was a moderate but significant shortening of TCRB CDR3s in all four CD4+ subsets of Type 1 diabetes patients.

This clone appeared a few times. Its target is not known. The junction had 15 bases not matched to a gene; V was cut back by 6 bases and J by 6 bases. The V gene's germline CDR1 is MDHEN and CDR2 SYDVKM. The CDR3 sequence is 17 residues long. Staining for CD45RO/CCR7/CD25/CD127/CD95/CD27 allowed sorting of CD4+ naive, central memory, regulatory and stem cell-like memory cells. Expressed TCRB transcripts were sequenced because the isolated RNA had all been reverse transcribed beforehand. Clones were read by immunoSEQ multiplex PCR, and TCRdb kept only the in-frame ones, dropping some. The table lists roughly 100,000 clones, 25% to 30% of them singletons, with roughly 0.5% in the top ten.

This chain connects TRBV28 to TRBJ1-2, with 11 bases matching TRBD1. Sequenced: central memory CD4+ T cells from blood. This TCR came from a woman between 18 and 29 years old with type 1 diabetes. The CDR3 region is CASSPIPGQGGHDGYTF. DNA for the CDR3: TGTGCCAGCAGCCCCATCCCGGGACAGGGGGGGCATGATGGCTACACCTTC.